Reported below is one TCR beta chain. Antigen specificity is unknown. This entry belongs to a study of shared clonotypes between healthy human individuals. Notes on the study in general: Naive CD4 clonotype sharing across a few donors was roughly 5%.

Trimming shortened V by 3 bases and J by 8 bases, and 16 bases separated the two germline ends. Germline V lookup: CDR1 KGHSH, CDR2 LQKENI. This CDR3 has 14 residues. The protocol was immunoSEQ multiplex PCR, while the TCRdb copy is restricted to in-frame clones and leaves out a portion. The data contain over 1.4 million clones, roughly 95% of them singletons. The material sequenced was naive CD4+ T cells sorted from blood. Documented subset: CD45RA+ positively selected. The clonotype originates from a young man in good health. The genes are TRBV18 and TRBJ1-2; D uncertain. CDR3: CASSPIAGADGYTF. In DNA, the CDR3 is TGTGCCAGCTCACCGATTGCGGGAGCCGACGGCTACACCTTC.